Included here is one T cell receptor (beta chain) sequence, with context. Its antigen is not known. The data were obtained in a study of blood T cells in healthy people across ages. The study, taken as a whole, reports: Roughly linear declines in TCR beta diversity per million T cells occurred with age. Expanded clonotype shifts may have been confounded, as the donors had an unknown CMV status.

Sample-barcoded 5' priming and a J-beta primer mix drove a second PCR of about 7 to 12 cycles. Each cDNA molecule was tagged by a template-switch adaptor with 12 random nucleotides. TCRdb reanalysed the 5' RACE reads using MiXCR and keeps one entry per CDR3 protein. The sample carries about 800,000 distinct CDR3 sequences, more than 45% recorded once. Peripheral blood samples of roughly 9.8 milliliters were drawn from each donor. The source of this sequence is a man aged 25 to 40 in good health. The sequencing input was blood.

The CDR3 DNA reads TGTGCCTGGGTGGATGGCAGCCAAGAGACCCAGTACTTC. Its translation: CAWVDGSQETQYF. This chain connects TRBV30 to TRBJ2-5; D gene uncertain. Trimming stripped 5 bases from V and 1 base from J, with 11 bases between. CDR1 is GTSNPN and CDR2 is SVGIG in the germline V gene (reference sequence). CDR3 length: 13 amino acids.